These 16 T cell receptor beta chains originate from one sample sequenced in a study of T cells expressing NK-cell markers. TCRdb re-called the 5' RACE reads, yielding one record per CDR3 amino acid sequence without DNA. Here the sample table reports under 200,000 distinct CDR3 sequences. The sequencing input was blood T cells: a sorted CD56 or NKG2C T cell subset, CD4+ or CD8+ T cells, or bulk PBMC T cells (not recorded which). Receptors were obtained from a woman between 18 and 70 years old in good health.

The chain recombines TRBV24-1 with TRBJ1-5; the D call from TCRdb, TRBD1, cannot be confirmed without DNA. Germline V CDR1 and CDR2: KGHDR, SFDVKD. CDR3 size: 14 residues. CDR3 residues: CATSERQVSQPQHF.

The CDR3 loop reads CAENRDSSYNEQFF. The chain is built from TRBV7-8 and TRBJ2-1; TCRdb's D gene call, TRBD2, goes unchecked for lack of DNA. Germline V lookup: CDR1 SGHVS, CDR2 FQNEAQ. This CDR3 spans 14 amino acids.

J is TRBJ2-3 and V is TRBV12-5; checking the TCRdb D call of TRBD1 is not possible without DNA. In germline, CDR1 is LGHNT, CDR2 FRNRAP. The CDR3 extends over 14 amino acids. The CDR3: CASGLSRGADTQYF.

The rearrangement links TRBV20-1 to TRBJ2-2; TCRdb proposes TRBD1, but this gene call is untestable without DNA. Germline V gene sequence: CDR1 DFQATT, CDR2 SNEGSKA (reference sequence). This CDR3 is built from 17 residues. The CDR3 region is CSARDMVSGTNTGELFF.

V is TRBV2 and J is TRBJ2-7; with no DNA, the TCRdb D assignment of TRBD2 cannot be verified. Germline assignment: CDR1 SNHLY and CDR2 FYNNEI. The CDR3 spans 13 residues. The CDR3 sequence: CATGRAGEHEQYF. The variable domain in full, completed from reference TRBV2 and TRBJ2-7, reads EPEVTQTPSHQVTQMGQEVILRCVPISNHLYFYWYRQILGQKVEFLVSFYNNEISEKSEIFDDQFSVERPDGSNFTLKIRSTKLEDSAMYFCATGRAGEHEQYFGPGTRLTVT.

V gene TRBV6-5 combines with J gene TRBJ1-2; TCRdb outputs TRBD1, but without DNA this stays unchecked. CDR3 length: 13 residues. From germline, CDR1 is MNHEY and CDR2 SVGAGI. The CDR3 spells CASSSDRRYGYTF.

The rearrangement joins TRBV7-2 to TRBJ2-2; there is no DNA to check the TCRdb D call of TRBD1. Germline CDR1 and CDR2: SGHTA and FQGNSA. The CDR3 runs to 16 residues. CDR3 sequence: CASSLLRGAGTGELFF.

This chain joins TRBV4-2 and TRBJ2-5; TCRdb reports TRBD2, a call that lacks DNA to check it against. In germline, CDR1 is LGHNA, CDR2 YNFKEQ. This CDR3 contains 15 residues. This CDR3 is CASSQDEGYQETQYF.

The CDR3 sequence: CASSSSGLGDEKLFF. J is TRBJ1-4 and V is TRBV6-5; the TRBD1 assignment by TCRdb is unverifiable without DNA. The germline CDR1 and CDR2 sequences are MNHEY and SVGAGI. The CDR3 length is 15 residues.

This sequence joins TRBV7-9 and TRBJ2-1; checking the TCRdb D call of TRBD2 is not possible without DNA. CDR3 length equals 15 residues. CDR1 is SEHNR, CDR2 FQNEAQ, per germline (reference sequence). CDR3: CASSPSARSINEQFF. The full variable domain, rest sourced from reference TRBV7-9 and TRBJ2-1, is DTGVSQNPRHKITKRGQNVTFRCDPISEHNRLYWYRQTLGQGPEFLTYFQNEAQLEKSRLLSDRFSAERPKGSFSTLEIQRTEQGDSAMYLCASSPSARSINEQFFGPGTRLTVL.

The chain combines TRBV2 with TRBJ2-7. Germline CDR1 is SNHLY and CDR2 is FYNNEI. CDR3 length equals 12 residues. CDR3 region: CASSESGVGQYF.

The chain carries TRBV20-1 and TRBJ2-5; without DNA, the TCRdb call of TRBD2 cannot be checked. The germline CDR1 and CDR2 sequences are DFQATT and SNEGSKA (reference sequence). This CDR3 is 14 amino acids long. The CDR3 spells CSRTEVASQETQYF.

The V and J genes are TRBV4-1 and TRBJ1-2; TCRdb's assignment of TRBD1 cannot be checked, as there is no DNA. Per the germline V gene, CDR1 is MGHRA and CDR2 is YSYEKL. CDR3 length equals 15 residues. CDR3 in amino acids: CASSPSDRSNYGYTF.

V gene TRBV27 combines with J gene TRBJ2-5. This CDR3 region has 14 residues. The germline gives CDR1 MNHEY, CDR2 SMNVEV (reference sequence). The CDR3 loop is CASSSYISLETQYF.

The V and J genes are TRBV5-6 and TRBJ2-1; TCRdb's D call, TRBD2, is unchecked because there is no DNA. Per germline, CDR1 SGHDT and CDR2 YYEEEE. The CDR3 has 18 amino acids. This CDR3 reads CASSLRAGLVTYNNEQFF. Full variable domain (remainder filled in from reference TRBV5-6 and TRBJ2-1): DAGVTQSPTHLIKTRGQQVTLRCSPKSGHDTVSWYQQALGQGPQFIFQYYEEEERQRGNFPDRFSGHQFPNYSSELNVNALLLGDSALYLCASSLRAGLVTYNNEQFFGPGTRLTVL.

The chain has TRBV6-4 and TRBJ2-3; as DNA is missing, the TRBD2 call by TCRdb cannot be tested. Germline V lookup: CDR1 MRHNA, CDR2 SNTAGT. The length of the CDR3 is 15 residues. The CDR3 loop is CASSPGLGGTDTQYF.